Detailed here is one T cell receptor beta chain. The data originate from a study of blood T cell repertoires in COVID-19. The V gene lost 4 bases and the J gene lost 3 bases, with 15 bases spanning the gap. The CDR3 extends over 16 amino acids. Germline CDR1 is KGHDR and CDR2 is SFDVKD. Using immunoSEQ multiplex PCR, the repertoire was profiled, and TCRdb retains in-frame clones only, with some absent. The table has a few hundred thousand clones, 84% seen once. Specimen: PBMCs or T cells enriched from blood (not recorded which). This TCR derives from a middle-aged woman who had recovered from COVID-19. V gene TRBV24-1 combines with J gene TRBJ1-5; maybe TRBD1 (6 bases). The CDR3 DNA reads TGTGCCACCAGTGAGAGACAGGTTGGGAACAATCAGCCCCAGCATTTT. It codes for CATSERQVGNNQPQHF.